The present TCR beta chain was sequenced within a study of blood T cells in healthy people across ages. Whole-study findings and limits: Long-lived donors had more naive CD4+ cells and higher diversity than aged donors.

The use of a sample-barcoded 5' primer and a J-beta primer mix characterized a second PCR of about 7 to 12 cycles. The authors tagged each cDNA molecule using a template-switch adaptor with 12 random nucleotides. MiXCR was run by TCRdb on the 5' RACE reads, yielding one entry per CDR3 protein. This sample has hundreds of thousands of distinct CDR3 sequences, with 58% found just once. The CDR3 length is 12 residues. Germline V gives CDR1 SQVTM, CDR2 ANQGSEA. V was shortened by 4 bases and J by 1 base, with 8 bases between the two germline ends. About this clonotype: Its specificity is not known.

The chain has TRBV29-1 and TRBJ2-7, with D uncertain. Sequenced material: blood. The source is a man aged 60-69 years in good health. CDR3 sequence: CSVVQESYEQYF. In nucleotides, the CDR3 is TGCAGCGTTGTGCAGGAGTCCTACGAGCAGTACTTC.